This TCR beta chain was sequenced for a study of Ad26.COV2.S vaccination and SARS-CoV-2 variants (dated by TCRdb to about 2021). Turning to the overall study: Donors in the vaccine arm were drawn from COV1001, a phase I-IIa trial of Ad26.COV2.S in healthy adults that was multicentre, randomized, double-blind and placebo-controlled. Ad26.COV2.S was given intramuscularly at 5x10^10 or 1x10^11 viral particles, as a single shot or as two shots 56 days apart. TCRbeta repertoire sequencing was used to assess the specificity and breadth of SARS-CoV-2-reactive T cell receptors after Ad26.COV2.S vaccination. The TCR-sequenced set comprised approximately 30 samples: about 19 Ad26.COV2.S vaccine recipients, 5 placebo recipients and 8 SARS-CoV-2 convalescent individuals. Trial participants were randomized into five groups of five, in which low-dose or high-dose Ad26.COV2.S was given once or twice, or placebo was given on both occasions. Blinding of investigators to trial group allocation was maintained during experiments and outcome assessment.

Concerning this clone itself: The antigen it binds to is not known. No clone much larger than this one lies a single base away; base qualities are absent.

TCRbeta CDR3 regions were sequenced with the immunoSEQ Assay. After extraction, genomic DNA underwent amplification by bias-controlled multiplex PCR, followed by high-throughput sequencing. In the original analysis: Collapsing and filtering of sequences were performed to quantify the absolute abundance of each unique TCRbeta CDR3 region. Usable DNA was measured by amplifying reference genes present in all nucleated cells, and TCRbeta template counts were normalized to that usable DNA to estimate T cell fraction. Repertoire TCRs were annotated as SARS-CoV-2-specific when V gene, CDR3 amino acid sequence and J gene were exactly matched to a known reactive TCR set. The reference SARS-CoV-2 TCR set came from MIRA and was filtered for enrichment in COVID-19-positive ImmuneCODE repertoires, removing public or cross-reactive TCRs. Using the MIRA antigens, annotated TCRs were further analysed by specific ORF or by position within an ORF. Breadth was defined as annotated unique rearrangements over total unique productive rearrangements; depth was the summed frequency of those rearrangements. Group comparisons of TCR breadth used two-sided Wilcoxon rank-sum tests. Held by TCRdb, this immuneACCESS table contains in-frame sequences only and omits some clones. Under half of the omission traces to an unresolved V gene where checked; the cause of the rest is unknown. That table gives V, J and clone size, and the DNA gave D and trimming. This sample comprises 300,000 to 350,000 clones, 65% to 90% of them detected only once. About 10% of the sample is in the top ten clones.

V gives up 4 bases and J gives up 1 base, and the segment between their germline ends measures 10 bases. As encoded in the germline V gene, CDR1 is MNHEY while CDR2 is SVGAGI. The CDR3 goes from the cysteine to the phenylalanine over 14 residues. Left in the record is the CDR3 DNA by itself, 42 bases read in frame from the first base. What the work shows at the level of the full study, not this receptor alone: The study was not powered for comparison of responses between vaccine doses or regimens. Vaccine and placebo recipients had comparable non-spike TCR breadth, which fits with the vaccine containing only spike. The authors noted that the TCR breadth and depth analyses may have underestimated total T cell responses. Spike-specific TCR breadth was higher in Ad26.COV2.S recipients than in placebo recipients (P = 0.0014). After vaccination, spike-specific CD8+ and CD4+ T cell responses were reported to show substantial breadth.

Per the publication, the treatment or condition label means: around 19 received Ad26.COV2.S at low or high dose, single or two shots; about 5 received placebo; per-sample allocation not given. Repertoires of vaccine and placebo recipients were sequenced from samples taken on day 63 after the first injection. Cohort 1b enrolled 25 or so adults aged 18-55 years at a single site in Boston, USA, between 29 July and 7 August 2020. Ad26.COV2.S consisted of a replication-incompetent adenovirus type 26 vector by which a prefusion-stabilized SARS-CoV-2 spike protein from the original Wuhan strain was expressed.

The sequence is built from TRBV6-5 and TRBJ1-1, with the D gene not clear enough to name. The TCR comes from a person between 18 and 60 years old who received the Ad26.COV2.S COVID-19 vaccine or a placebo. The sequenced sample was peripheral blood, obtained in a trial of Ad26.COV2.S vaccine versus placebo. At the DNA level, the sequence is TGTGCCAGCAGTTTAACGGAGCGGAACACTGAAGCTTTCTTT. Its protein is CASSLTERNTEAFF.